Described below is a single T cell receptor beta chain sequence and its context. Its target is not known. This sample was included in a study of cytomegalovirus exposure and HLA in healthy donors. Findings and caveats of the study: HLA alleles showed associations with 15,000 to 20,000 TCR beta sequences in a later analysis, at a 0.05 false discovery rate. Whilst most TCR sequences proved rare, a subset of public TCRs occurred across many donors.

Vbeta (60) and Jbeta (13) primers were used in the PCR. Clones were sequenced by immunoSEQ multiplex PCR, and TCRdb holds only the in-frame ones, with some missing. The sample shows 45,000 to 55,000 clones, over 60% of them seen only once. Sequencing used PBMCs. The sequence derives from a man under 40 in good health and CMV-seropositive.

The CDR3 here is CASSFSGRLHF. The CDR3 DNA is TGTGCCAGCAGCTTTAGCGGTCGATTGCATTTT. V and J are TRBV7-9 and TRBJ1-5; D not resolved. CDR1 and CDR2 (germline): SEHNR, FQNEAQ (reference sequence). This CDR3 has 11 residues. Trimming removed 3 bases at V and 15 bases at J, with 12 bases between.